The 25 T cell receptor beta chains presented below share a single source sample, sequenced in a study of cytomegalovirus exposure and HLA in healthy donors. Clones were read by immunoSEQ multiplex PCR, and TCRdb kept only the in-frame ones, dropping some. The data show more than 85,000 clones, with about 93% seen just once and 1.1% held by the top ten. The sequencing input was PBMCs. Source of these receptors: a woman in her twenties or thirties in good health and CMV-seropositive.

The chain combines TRBV7-2 with TRBJ1-2; 8 bases align to TRBD1. Germline V gene data show CDR1 as SGHTA and CDR2 as FQGNSA. With 4 bases clipped from V and 0 bases from J, the junction kept 7 bases outside the gene matches. The CDR3 is made up of 16 amino acids. CDR3 amino acids: CASSWDRSITNYGYTF. In DNA form, the CDR3 reads TGTGCCAGCAGCTGGGACAGGAGTATTACTAACTATGGCTACACCTTC.

This chain uses TRBV6-5 with TRBJ2-7; the D is unclear. V lost 4 bases and J 5 bases, leaving 12 bases between the germline ends. This CDR3 comprises 13 residues. Germline CDR1 reads MNHEY; CDR2 reads SVGAGI. The CDR3 reads CASSSYGGDEQYF. CDR3 bases: TGTGCCAGCAGTTCCTATGGCGGTGACGAGCAGTACTTC.

The V and J genes are TRBV19 and TRBJ1-1; D remains unclear. CDR1 is LNHDA and CDR2 is SQIVND in the germline V gene (reference sequence). Trimming cost V 3 bases and J 1 base, with 3 bases left between them. The CDR3 totals 12 residues. The DNA for the CDR3 is TGTGCCAGTAGTATCCAGAACACTGAAGCTTTCTTT. As protein: CASSIQNTEAFF.

V and J are TRBV28 and TRBJ2-2; a weak D match, TRBD1 (6 bases). This CDR3 spans 14 amino acids. Germline CDR1 MDHEN, CDR2 SYDVKM. V was clipped by 7 bases and J by 2 bases, with 11 bases between them. The CDR3 region is CASKPGQNTGELFF. DNA of the CDR3: TGTGCCAGCAAACCGGGACAAAACACCGGGGAGCTGTTTTTT.

This chain joins TRBV9 and TRBJ2-5; tentatively, D is TRBD1 (7 bases). V was trimmed by 2 bases and J by 2 bases, leaving 10 bases between them. The CDR3 has 14 residues. CDR1 and CDR2 from the germline V gene are SGDLS and YYNGEE. CDR3 loop: CASSVQGGQETQYF. Here the CDR3 DNA reads TGTGCCAGCAGCGTCCAGGGGGGACAAGAGACCCAGTACTTC. Based on the CDR3 plus reference TRBV9 and TRBJ2-5, the full variable domain is DSGVTQTPKHLITATGQRVTLRCSPRSGDLSVYWYQQSLDQGLQFLIQYYNGEERAKGNILERFSAQQFPDLHSELNLSSLELGDSALYFCASSVQGGQETQYFGPGTRLLVL.

The V gene is TRBV28, the J gene TRBJ1-5, with D perhaps TRBD1 (5 bases). V lost 3 bases and J 0 bases, leaving 12 bases between the germline ends. The germline V gene has CDR1 MDHEN and CDR2 SYDVKM. The CDR3 length is 16 residues. The CDR3 bases are TGTGCCAGCAGTTTTCCGACAGTTTATAGCAATCAGCCCCAGCATTTT. Protein sequence: CASSFPTVYSNQPQHF. The entire variable domain, with the rest obtained from reference TRBV28 and TRBJ1-5, is as follows: DVKVTQSSRYLVKRTGEKVFLECVQDMDHENMFWYRQDPGLGLRLIYFSYDVKMKEKGDIPEGYSVSREKKERFSLILESASTNQTSMYLCASSFPTVYSNQPQHFGDGTRLSIL.

This clone was detected only once. The J gene is TRBJ2-3, the V gene TRBV9, with D unresolved. The CDR3 extends over 12 amino acids. V dropped 2 bases and J dropped 5 bases, with 6 bases sitting between them. Per germline, CDR1 SGDLS and CDR2 YYNGEE. The CDR3 nucleotides are TGTGCCAGCAGCGTCGGTCTAGATACGCAGTATTTT. Its translation: CASSVGLDTQYF.

The rearrangement links TRBV6-1 to TRBJ1-5; possible D gene TRBD1, 6 bases. The germline CDR1 and CDR2 sequences are MNHNS and SASEGT. The CDR3 consists of 11 residues. Trimming removed 7 bases at V and 7 bases at J, with 8 bases between. CDR3: CASNRAQPQHF. Here the CDR3 DNA reads TGTGCCAGCAACAGGGCCCAGCCCCAGCATTTT.

The chain couples TRBV9 to TRBJ2-2; a weak D match, TRBD2 (5 bases). The CDR3 loop spans 16 amino acids. Germline values: CDR1 SGDLS, CDR2 YYNGEE. Deletions cut 0 bases from V and 2 bases from J, with 11 bases between. The CDR3 DNA reads TGTGCCAGCAGCGTAGAGAGGGCGGCAAACACCGGGGAGCTGTTTTTT. This translates into CASSVERAANTGELFF.

This sequence joins TRBV9 and TRBJ2-3; D is perhaps TRBD2 (6 bases). There are 15 residues in the CDR3. The germline V gene has CDR1 SGDLS and CDR2 YYNGEE. Trimming shortened V by 0 bases and J by 4 bases, and 12 bases separated the two germline ends. CDR3 in amino acids: CASSVVSGSSDTQYF. The CDR3 DNA sequence: TGTGCCAGCAGCGTAGTGTCCGGGAGTTCAGATACGCAGTATTTT.

The chain combines TRBV28 with TRBJ1-2, with D possibly TRBD1 on 6 matching bases. The CDR3 spans 16 residues. Deletions cut 6 bases from V and 0 bases from J, with 17 bases between. Germline lookup yields CDR1 MDHEN and CDR2 SYDVKM. In DNA, the CDR3 is TGTGCCAGCAGAACAGGGTACAAGGGCCCTAACTATGGCTACACCTTC. Translated, it gives CASRTGYKGPNYGYTF.

This chain links TRBV7-8 with TRBJ2-7; TRBD2 agrees at 12 bases. The CDR3 loop spans 20 amino acids. Germline V CDR1 and CDR2: SGHVS, FQNEAQ. The ends lost 4 bases at V and 6 bases at J; junction bases unmatched: 22. The CDR3 region has the DNA TGTGCCAGCAGCTCAAGACTAGCGGGAGCGTTGGAGTCTTCTTTGGGCGAGCAGTACTTC. Translated, it gives CASSSRLAGALESSLGEQYF.

The chain recombines TRBV5-1 with TRBJ2-2; TRBD2 aligns across 12 bases. The junction had 1 base not matched to a gene; V was cut back by 0 bases and J by 1 base. This CDR3 spans 17 amino acids. Germline lookup yields CDR1 SGHRS and CDR2 YFSETQ. The CDR3 region is CASSLGLAGVNTGELFF. CDR3 nucleotide sequence: TGCGCCAGCAGCTTGGGACTAGCGGGAGTGAACACCGGGGAGCTGTTTTTT. The variable domain in full, with the rest retrieved from reference TRBV5-1 and TRBJ2-2, is KAGVTQTPRYLIKTRGQQVTLSCSPISGHRSVSWYQQTPGQGLQFLFEYFSETQRNKGNFPGRFSGRQFSNSRSEMNVSTLELGDSALYLCASSLGLAGVNTGELFFGEGSRLTVL.

The gene calls are TRBV9 and TRBJ2-3; 8 nucleotides line up with TRBD2. Germline values: CDR1 SGDLS, CDR2 YYNGEE. The trim removed 4 bases at V and 5 bases at J, leaving 6 bases unmatched. The CDR3 spans 14 residues. The CDR3 sequence is CASSSGLAVDTQYF. CDR3 bases: TGTGCCAGCAGCTCTGGACTAGCTGTAGATACGCAGTATTTT.

This chain uses TRBV27 with TRBJ2-7; TRBD2 aligns across 9 bases. The germline CDR1 and CDR2 sequences are MNHEY and SMNVEV (reference sequence). The V segment lost 6 bases and the J segment 1 base; nucleotides outside the gene matches: 16. CDR3 length equals 18 residues. CDR3 in amino acids: CASSPGFSGRFLSYEQYF. As DNA, the CDR3 is TGTGCCAGCAGCCCAGGGTTTAGCGGGAGATTCTTATCCTACGAGCAGTACTTC.

The V call is TRBV15, the J call TRBJ2-4; D possibly corresponds to TRBD1 (6 bases). The CDR3 contains 16 residues. CDR1 is LNHNV, CDR2 YYDKDF, per germline (reference sequence). Trimming took 3 bases from V and 8 from J, leaving 20 bases between them. The CDR3 here is CATSRHPTGLRDIQYF. CDR3 coding DNA: TGTGCCACCAGCAGGCACCCGACAGGTCTACGGGACATTCAGTACTTC.

This clone was observed once. The chain combines TRBV30 with TRBJ1-1; D gene ambiguous. The CDR3 runs to 13 residues. Germline-derived CDR1 and CDR2 are GTSNPN and SVGIG (reference sequence). V lost 1 base to trimming and J lost 1 base, with 7 bases between them. DNA of the CDR3: TGTGCCTGGAGTGCAGAGGAGAACACTGAAGCTTTCTTT. It is translated as CAWSAEENTEAFF.

V gene TRBV18 combines with J gene TRBJ2-1; 10 bases align to TRBD2. V shed 2 bases and J 3 bases; nucleotides not matched to a gene: 1. CDR3 length: 15 residues. CDR1 and CDR2 (germline): KGHSH, LQKENI. CDR3: CASSPGTSDYNEQFF. The CDR3 nucleotides are TGTGCCAGCTCACCAGGGACTAGCGACTACAATGAGCAGTTCTTC. Combining the CDR3 with reference TRBV18 and TRBJ2-1 gives the whole variable domain NAGVMQNPRHLVRRRGQEARLRCSPMKGHSHVYWYRQLPEEGLKFMVYLQKENIIDESGMPKERFSAEFPKEGPSILRIQQVVRGDSAAYFCASSPGTSDYNEQFFGPGTRLTVL.

To note about this clone: Here the CDR3 omits its conserved ending phenylalanine or tryptophan, so a read error is the likely source. It is unclear where the CDR3 begins or ends on the DNA, so no DNA is shown, and the CDR3 is as TCRdb lists it. The gene calls are TRBV28 and TRBJ1-4; the DNA was not used to check the table's D call, TRBD1. Counting both end residues, the CDR3 totals 13 amino acids. Germline lookup yields CDR1 MDHEN and CDR2 SYDVKM. The CDR3 protein is CASSLEVGTGMLL.

To note about this clone: An end of the junction differs from the germline gene, which may be a read error. The chain combines TRBV30 with TRBJ2-5; D might be TRBD2 (6 bases). This CDR3 spans 11 amino acids. Germline CDR1 is GTSNPN and CDR2 is SVGIG (reference sequence). The CDR3 DNA reads as TGTGCCTGGAGTGTCGGGACTCCGCCTCACTTC. Translation: CAWSVGTPPHF. The full variable domain, with the rest looked up from reference TRBV30 and TRBJ2-5, is SQTIHQWPATLVQPVGSPLSLECTVEGTSNPNLYWYRQAAGRGLQLLFYSVGIGQISSEVPQNLSASRPQDRQFILSSKKLLLSDSGFYLCAWSVGTPPHFGPGTRLLVL.

This CDR3 is CASSRQGELNTEAFF. The CDR3 nucleotides read TGTGCCAGTAGCAGACAGGGAGAATTGAACACTGAAGCTTTCTTT. The V call is TRBV19, the J call TRBJ1-1; TRBD1 aligns across 7 bases. The germline V gene has CDR1 LNHDA and CDR2 SQIVND (reference sequence). Losses at the gene ends were 6 bases for V and 0 bases for J; bases not matched to a gene: 7. The CDR3 has 15 residues. Filled out from reference TRBV19 and TRBJ1-1, the complete variable domain reads DGGITQSPKYLFRKEGQNVTLSCEQNLNHDAMYWYRQDPGQGLRLIYYSQIVNDFQKGDIAEGYSVSREKKESFPLTVTSAQKNPTAFYLCASSRQGELNTEAFFGQGTRLTVV.

The chain employs TRBV7-2 and TRBJ2-3; D uncertain. This CDR3 contains 16 residues. Trimming shortened V by 4 bases and J by 4 bases, and 18 bases separated the two germline ends. The germline V gene encodes CDR1 SGHTA and CDR2 FQGNSA. The CDR3 DNA follows: TGTGCCAGCAGCTCCACCCAGAACCCGATGGCAGATACGCAGTATTTT. Translating it yields CASSSTQNPMADTQYF.

This clone occurred once. The chain uses TRBV7-9 and TRBJ2-1, with 8 bases that match TRBD1. Losses at the gene ends were 0 bases for V and 7 bases for J; bases not matched to a gene: 5. Germline lookup yields CDR1 SEHNR and CDR2 FQNEAQ (reference sequence). The CDR3 has 15 amino acids. CDR3 protein: CASSLAGDRSNEQFF. The CDR3 DNA reads as TGTGCCAGCAGCTTAGCGGGGGACAGGTCAAATGAGCAGTTCTTC.

The chain uses TRBV7-8 and TRBJ2-7, with TRBD2 identical over 11 bases. V was clipped by 5 bases and J by 3 bases; unmatched bases: 3. CDR1 is SGHVS and CDR2 is FQNEAQ in the germline V gene. The length of the CDR3 is 14 residues. CDR3 region: CASSPGTSGYEQYF. CDR3 in DNA: TGTGCCAGCAGCCCCGGGACTAGCGGCTACGAGCAGTACTTC.

V usage is TRBV27 and J usage is TRBJ1-1, with 8 bases fitting TRBD1. The CDR3 covers 18 residues. Trimming cost V 3 bases and J 5 bases; bases outside gene matches: 17. From germline, CDR1 is MNHEY and CDR2 SMNVEV (reference sequence). The CDR3, as DNA: TGTGCCAGCAGTTTTGTCCCCCCACGGCAGGGGGCGAGAACTGAAGCTTTCTTT. Residues: CASSFVPPRQGARTEAFF.